One sample yielded the 27 T cell receptor beta chains listed below, sequenced in a study of neurological immune-mediated disorders. One entry per CDR3 protein, called by TCRdb with MiXCR from the 5' RACE reads. Of roughly 52,000 distinct CDR3 sequences in the sample, 3.5% to 4% are singletons; the top ten hold about 1.9%. Specimen: CD4+ T cells from blood. The source of these receptors is a woman in her thirties or forties with multiple sclerosis.

This clonotype was counted many times. V gene TRBV14 combines with J gene TRBJ1-3; D unresolved. Between the trimmed V and J ends, which lost 4 bases and 4 bases, there was a span of 8 bases. The CDR3 is 13 residues long. Germline V CDR1 and CDR2: SGHDN, FVKESK. The CDR3 reads CASSRGLGNTIYF. In DNA form, the CDR3 reads TGTGCCAGCAGCCGGGGTCTCGGAAACACCATATATTTT. The full variable domain, in which reference TRBV14 and TRBJ1-3 provide the parts outside the CDR3, is EAGVTQFPSHSVIEKGQTVTLRCDPISGHDNLYWYRRVMGKEIKFLLHFVKESKQDESGMPNNRFLAERTGGTYSTLKVQPAELEDSGVYFCASSRGLGNTIYFGEGSWLTVV.

In its sample, this clonotype was seen many times. The V call is TRBV7-8, the J call TRBJ1-5; tentative D call: TRBD1 (5 bases). The V end lost 4 bases, the J end lost 4 bases, and 17 bases lay between the germline ends. The length of the CDR3 is 16 residues. Germline V gene lookup returns CDR1 SGHVS and CDR2 FQNEAQ. DNA for the CDR3: TGTGCCAGCAGCTCCCTCAGGGAGGTTGTTAATCAGCCCCAGCATTTT. Translated, it gives CASSSLREVVNQPQHF. Looking up the rest from reference TRBV7-8 and TRBJ1-5 gives the full variable domain: GAGVSQSPRYKVAKRGQDVALRCDPISGHVSLFWYQQALGQGPEFLTYFQNEAQLDKSGLPSDRFFAERPEGSVSTLKIQRTQQEDSAVYLCASSSLREVVNQPQHFGDGTRLSIL.

At least ten counts were recorded for this clonotype. This chain links TRBV3-1 with TRBJ1-1, with D tentatively TRBD1 (5 bases). This CDR3 has 15 amino acids. Germline V gives CDR1 LGHDT, CDR2 YNNKEL (reference sequence). V lost 2 bases, J lost 0 bases, and 10 bases lay in between. In nucleotides, the CDR3 is TGTGCCAGCAGCCAATGGGGCGGCATGAACACTGAAGCTTTCTTT. It encodes CASSQWGGMNTEAFF.

This clonotype showed up many times. The chain couples TRBV5-6 to TRBJ1-6; D not resolved. The CDR3 is made up of 16 amino acids. Per the germline V gene, CDR1 is SGHDT and CDR2 is YYEEEE. Between the trimmed V and J ends, which lost 1 base and 9 bases, there was a span of 17 bases. The CDR3 here is CASSLISTQGSSPLHF. The CDR3 DNA follows: TGTGCCAGCAGCTTGATATCGACCCAAGGGAGTTCACCCCTCCACTTT.

This clonotype occurred many times. The chain couples TRBV10-3 to TRBJ1-2; 7 bases line up with TRBD1. Trimming at V came to 0 bases and at J to 7 bases, leaving 2 bases not matched to a gene. There are 13 residues in the CDR3. Looked up from germline, CDR1 is ENHRY and CDR2 is SYGVKD. CDR3 nucleotide sequence: TGTGCCATCAGTGAGTCGTCAGGGGGTGGCTACACCTTC. This sequence encodes CAISESSGGGYTF.

In this sample, this clonotype turned up many times. The chain combines TRBV14 with TRBJ1-4; weak D call: TRBD1 (5 bases). The CDR3 has 16 residues. Germline V gene data show CDR1 as SGHDN and CDR2 as FVKESK. V was cut by 4 bases and J by 6 bases, with 18 bases left in between. CDR3 in amino acids: CASSLRSGQGDEKLFF. In DNA, the CDR3 is TGTGCCAGCAGCCTCCGATCGGGGCAGGGAGATGAAAAACTGTTTTTT.

This clonotype was counted at least ten times. The chain combines TRBV5-1 with TRBJ2-3; maybe TRBD2 (5 bases). The CDR3 is made up of 14 amino acids. Germline V gives CDR1 SGHRS, CDR2 YFSETQ. The V gene lost 0 bases and the J gene lost 3 bases, with 8 bases spanning the gap. The DNA of the CDR3 is TGCGCCAGCAGCTTGGCCCGGGGAACAGATACGCAGTATTTT. Encoded protein: CASSLARGTDTQYF.

This clonotype showed up many times. This rearrangement joins TRBV27 to TRBJ1-6; D gene ambiguous. Germline loops: CDR1 MNHEY, CDR2 SMNVEV (reference sequence). The CDR3 covers 14 residues. Trimming left V 5 bases short and J 7 bases short, with 12 bases between. CDR3 protein: CASSPTRENSPLHF. The CDR3 region has the DNA TGTGCCAGCAGTCCGACCAGAGAGAATTCACCCCTCCACTTT.

This clonotype has at least ten counts. The gene calls are TRBV12-3 or TRBV12-4 and TRBJ1-1; D may be TRBD1 (5 bases). V was cut by 5 bases and J by 3 bases, with 22 bases left in between. This CDR3 is 17 amino acids long. The CDR3 here is CASSTRGTAKRDTEAFF. The CDR3 DNA sequence: TGTGCCAGCAGTACCCGCGGGACCGCTAAGAGAGACACTGAAGCTTTCTTT.

At least ten counts were recorded for this clonotype. The chain has TRBV5-1 and TRBJ2-1, with D maybe TRBD1 (5 bases). The CDR3 contains 16 residues. V was cut by 4 bases and J by 2 bases, with 16 bases left in between. Germline CDR1 and CDR2: SGHRS and YFSETQ. CDR3 sequence reads: CASSLAVGVTYNEQFF. The CDR3, as DNA: TGCGCCAGCAGCCTCGCCGTAGGGGTCACCTACAATGAGCAGTTCTTC. Drawing the rest from reference TRBV5-1 and TRBJ2-1, the complete variable domain is KAGVTQTPRYLIKTRGQQVTLSCSPISGHRSVSWYQQTPGQGLQFLFEYFSETQRNKGNFPGRFSGRQFSNSRSEMNVSTLELGDSALYLCASSLAVGVTYNEQFFGPGTRLTVL.

This clonotype has a count of ten or more. The chain joins TRBV7-9 to TRBJ1-1; D uncertain. This CDR3 contains 15 residues. V was pared by 3 bases and J by 1 base, with 12 bases between. CDR1 is SEHNR and CDR2 is FQNEAQ in the germline V gene (reference sequence). Here the CDR3 reads CASSFSRFRNTEAFF. As DNA, the CDR3 is TGTGCCAGCAGCTTTTCTCGATTTCGGAACACTGAAGCTTTCTTT.

This clonotype occurred many times. DNA for the CDR3: TGTGCCAGCTCGTACGGCAGGGGATTGAACACTGAAGCTTTCTTT. This encodes CASSYGRGLNTEAFF. The chain recombines TRBV18 with TRBJ1-1; D possibly corresponds to TRBD1 (6 bases). The CDR3 is made up of 15 amino acids. Germline lookup yields CDR1 KGHSH and CDR2 LQKENI. V lost 6 bases to trimming and J lost 0 bases, with 14 bases between them.

This clonotype was observed many times. The chain has TRBV6-5 and TRBJ2-2, with D possibly TRBD1 on 6 matching bases. CDR3 length: 17 amino acids. The V end was cut by 6 bases, the J end by 1 base, with 18 bases between. Germline CDR1 reads MNHEY; CDR2 reads SVGAGI. The CDR3 reads CASSPILQQGNTGELFF. CDR3 DNA sequence: TGTGCCAGCAGCCCCATACTCCAACAGGGGAACACCGGGGAGCTGTTTTTT.

This clonotype was seen at least ten times. This chain joins TRBV5-1 and TRBJ1-1; tentatively, D is TRBD1 (6 bases). The CDR3 has 14 amino acids. In germline, CDR1 is SGHRS, CDR2 YFSETQ. Trimming shortened V by 3 bases and J by 0 bases, and 9 bases separated the two germline ends. CDR3 nucleotide sequence: TGCGCCAGCAGCTCCACAGGGATGAACACTGAAGCTTTCTTT. Its translation: CASSSTGMNTEAFF.

In this sample, this clonotype turned up many times. The chain links TRBV7-9 to TRBJ2-1, with TRBD1 matching 10 bases. Germline V CDR1 and CDR2: SEHNR, FQNEAQ (reference sequence). V trimming: 5 bases; J trimming: 2 bases; junction bases outside the gene matches: 3. CDR3 size: 15 residues. CDR3 DNA sequence: TGTGCCAGCAGCCGGGACAGGGGAACCTACAATGAGCAGTTCTTC. Its translation is CASSRDRGTYNEQFF.

The sample holds many counts of this clonotype. This chain connects TRBV11-2 to TRBJ2-7; D not certain. Germline V gene lookup returns CDR1 SGHAT and CDR2 FQNNGV. The length of the CDR3 is 14 residues. V lost 4 bases to trimming and J lost 4 bases, with 14 bases between them. The CDR3 protein is CASSSDSRGYEQYF. CDR3 DNA: TGTGCCAGCAGCTCAGACTCCCGAGGTTACGAGCAGTACTTC.

The sample holds many counts of this clonotype. The V call is TRBV5-1, the J call TRBJ2-3; 10 bases line up with TRBD2. This CDR3 has 17 amino acids. Germline-derived CDR1 and CDR2 are SGHRS and YFSETQ. The junction had 8 bases not matched to a gene; V was cut back by 4 bases and J by 0 bases. CDR3 sequence: CASSDGSGGPSTDTQYF. CDR3 nucleotide sequence: TGCGCCAGCAGCGATGGTAGCGGGGGGCCGAGCACAGATACGCAGTATTTT.

Many counts were recorded for this clonotype. The gene calls are TRBV20-1 and TRBJ1-2; no definite D call. Between the trimmed V and J ends, which lost 6 bases and 0 bases, there was a span of 11 bases. Germline CDR1 and CDR2: DFQATT and SNEGSKA (reference sequence). CDR3 length: 13 amino acids. As DNA, the CDR3 is TGCAGTGCCGTGTCCCATGCTAACTATGGCTACACCTTC. It yields the protein CSAVSHANYGYTF.

This clonotype occurred many times. CDR3: CSSGASGGYQETQYF. CDR3 DNA: TGCAGCAGCGGGGCTAGCGGGGGATACCAAGAGACCCAGTACTTC. V gene TRBV29-1 combines with J gene TRBJ2-5; 10 positions match TRBD2. V was clipped by 8 bases and J by 0 bases; unmatched bases: 9. Germline V CDR1 and CDR2: SQVTM, ANQGSEA. This CDR3 is 15 amino acids long.

In its sample, this clonotype was seen many times. A much bigger clone sits one base away, suggesting this may be a read error. This chain connects TRBV7-8 to TRBJ1-6; D uncertain. Per the germline V gene, CDR1 is SGHVS and CDR2 is FQNEAQ. The V end was cut by 8 bases, the J end by 3 bases, with 23 bases between. The CDR3 has 18 amino acids. The CDR3 DNA reads as TGTGCCAGCGGCCCAGAGCGGCCATTCCCCAACTATAATTCACCCCTCCACTTT. Encoded protein: CASGPERPFPNYNSPLHF.

This clonotype was counted many times. The chain carries TRBV5-6 and TRBJ2-3, with D uncertain. Deletions cut 0 bases from V and 0 bases from J, with 2 bases between. The CDR3 length is 13 residues. The germline V gene has CDR1 SGHDT and CDR2 YYEEEE. Here the CDR3 DNA reads TGTGCCAGCAGCTTGGTTAGCACAGATACGCAGTATTTT. Protein sequence: CASSLVSTDTQYF.

This clonotype came up many times. The J gene is TRBJ2-1, the V gene TRBV20-1; the D gene is possibly TRBD2 (5 bases). CDR3 size: 13 residues. The V and J ends lost 7 bases and 8 bases respectively, with 18 bases between them. Germline lookup yields CDR1 DFQATT and CDR2 SNEGSKA (reference sequence). CDR3 amino acids: CSVQEDLGYEQFF. The CDR3 nucleotides are TGCAGTGTCCAAGAGGACTTAGGTTATGAGCAGTTCTTC.

This clonotype was picked up many times. This chain connects TRBV6-6 to TRBJ2-5; D possibly corresponds to TRBD2 (6 bases). The CDR3 totals 15 residues. Trimming took 0 bases from V and 3 from J, leaving 11 bases between them. Germline values: CDR1 MNHNY, CDR2 SVGAGI (reference sequence). The CDR3 reads CASSYSQAGKETQYF. CDR3 sequence (DNA): TGTGCCAGCAGTTACTCTCAGGCGGGGAAAGAGACCCAGTACTTC.

This clonotype showed up many times. The rearrangement links TRBV5-1 to TRBJ2-3; TRBD2 is a possible D gene (6 bases). The CDR3 is 16 residues long. V was pared by 1 base and J by 4 bases, with 16 bases between. Germline V CDR1 and CDR2: SGHRS, YFSETQ. The CDR3 DNA follows: TGCGCCAGCAGCTTGTCTTGGGGACTCGGCTCAGATACGCAGTATTTT. Protein sequence: CASSLSWGLGSDTQYF.

This clonotype was picked up many times. The rearrangement links TRBV14 to TRBJ2-6; D is uncertain. Per the germline V gene, CDR1 is SGHDN and CDR2 is FVKESK. CDR3 length: 16 residues. V was clipped by 3 bases and J by 0 bases, with 9 bases between them. For the CDR3, the DNA is TGTGCCAGCAGCCAGCAAGTCCACTCTGGGGCCAACGTCCTGACTTTC. Protein product: CASSQQVHSGANVLTF.

This rearrangement joins TRBV6-5 to TRBJ1-1, with no clear D. V was clipped by 0 bases and J by 4 bases, with 9 bases between them. The CDR3 length is 14 residues. Per germline, CDR1 MNHEY and CDR2 SVGAGI. CDR3 amino acids: CASSYSGRSTEAFF. In DNA, the CDR3 is TGTGCCAGCAGTTACTCTGGCAGGAGCACTGAAGCTTTCTTT.

This clonotype has at least ten counts. The chain combines TRBV3-1 with TRBJ2-7; D unresolved. V was cut by 10 bases and J by 0 bases, with 7 bases left in between. The CDR3 loop spans 11 amino acids. Germline V CDR1 and CDR2: LGHDT, YNNKEL (reference sequence). CDR3 in DNA: TGTGCCACCATGAGCTCCTACGAGCAGTACTTC. Protein sequence: CATMSSYEQYF.